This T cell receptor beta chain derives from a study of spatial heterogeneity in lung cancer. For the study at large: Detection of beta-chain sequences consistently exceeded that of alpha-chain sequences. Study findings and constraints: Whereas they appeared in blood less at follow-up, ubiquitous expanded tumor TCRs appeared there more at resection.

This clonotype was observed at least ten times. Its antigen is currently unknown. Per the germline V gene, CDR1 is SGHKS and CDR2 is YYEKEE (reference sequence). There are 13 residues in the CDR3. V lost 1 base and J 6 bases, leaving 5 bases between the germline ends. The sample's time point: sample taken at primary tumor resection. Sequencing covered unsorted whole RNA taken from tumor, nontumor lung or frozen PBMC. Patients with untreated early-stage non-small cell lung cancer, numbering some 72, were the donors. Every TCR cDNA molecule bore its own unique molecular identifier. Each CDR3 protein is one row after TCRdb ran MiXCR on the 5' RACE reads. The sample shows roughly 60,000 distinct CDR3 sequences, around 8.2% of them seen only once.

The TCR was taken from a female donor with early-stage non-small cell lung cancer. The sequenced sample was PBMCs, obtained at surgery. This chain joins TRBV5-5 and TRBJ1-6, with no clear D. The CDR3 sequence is CASSLSSNSPLHF. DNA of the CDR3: TGTGCCAGCAGCTTGTCCAGTAATTCACCCCTCCACTTT. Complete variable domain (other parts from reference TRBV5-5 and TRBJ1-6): DAGVTQSPTHLIKTRGQQVTLRCSPISGHKSVSWYQQVLGQGPQFIFQYYEKEERGRGNFPDRFSARQFPNYSSELNVNALLLGDSALYLCASSLSSNSPLHFGNGTRLTVT.